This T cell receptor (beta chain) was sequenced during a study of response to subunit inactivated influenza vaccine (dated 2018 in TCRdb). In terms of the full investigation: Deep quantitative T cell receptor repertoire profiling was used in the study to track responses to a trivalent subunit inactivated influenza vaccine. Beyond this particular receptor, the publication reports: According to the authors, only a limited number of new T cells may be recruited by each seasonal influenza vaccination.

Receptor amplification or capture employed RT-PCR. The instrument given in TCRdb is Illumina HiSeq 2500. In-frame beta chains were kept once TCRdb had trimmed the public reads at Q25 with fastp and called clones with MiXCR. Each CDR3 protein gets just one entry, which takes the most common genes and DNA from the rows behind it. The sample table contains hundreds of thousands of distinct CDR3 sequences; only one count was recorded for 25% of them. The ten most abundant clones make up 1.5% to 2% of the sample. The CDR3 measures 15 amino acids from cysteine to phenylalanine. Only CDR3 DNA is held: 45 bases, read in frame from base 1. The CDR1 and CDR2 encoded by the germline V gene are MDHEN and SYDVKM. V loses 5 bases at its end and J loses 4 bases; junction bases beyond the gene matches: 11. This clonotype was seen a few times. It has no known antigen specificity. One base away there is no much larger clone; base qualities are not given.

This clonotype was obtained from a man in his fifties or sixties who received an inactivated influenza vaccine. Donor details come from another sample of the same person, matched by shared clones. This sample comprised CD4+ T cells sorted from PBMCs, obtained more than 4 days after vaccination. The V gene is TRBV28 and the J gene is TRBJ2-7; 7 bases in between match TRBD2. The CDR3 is CASSPIRLAVYEQYF. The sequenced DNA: TGTGCCAGCAGTCCAATTCGGCTAGCGGTATACGAGCAGTACTTC.